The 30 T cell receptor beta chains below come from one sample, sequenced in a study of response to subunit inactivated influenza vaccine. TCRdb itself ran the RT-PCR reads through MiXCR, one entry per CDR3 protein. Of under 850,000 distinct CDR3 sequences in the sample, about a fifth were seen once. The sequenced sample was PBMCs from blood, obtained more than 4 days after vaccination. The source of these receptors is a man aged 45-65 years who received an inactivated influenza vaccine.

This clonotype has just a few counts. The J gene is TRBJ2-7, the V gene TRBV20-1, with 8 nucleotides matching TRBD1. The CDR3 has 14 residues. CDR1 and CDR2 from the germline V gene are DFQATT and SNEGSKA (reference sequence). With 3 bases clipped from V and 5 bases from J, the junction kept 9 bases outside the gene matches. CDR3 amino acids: CSASKMTGANEQYF. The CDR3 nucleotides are TGCAGTGCTAGCAAGATGACAGGGGCGAACGAGCAGTACTTC.

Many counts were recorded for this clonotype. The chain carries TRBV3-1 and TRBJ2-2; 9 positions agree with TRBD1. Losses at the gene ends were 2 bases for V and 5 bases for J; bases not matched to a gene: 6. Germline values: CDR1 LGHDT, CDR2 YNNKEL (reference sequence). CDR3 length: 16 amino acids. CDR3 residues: CASSQHPGQGTGELFF. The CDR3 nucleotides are TGTGCCAGCAGCCAACATCCGGGACAGGGTACCGGGGAGCTGTTTTTT.

The CDR3 bases are TGTGCCAGCAGCCCCCCTAGTCACACGCAGTATTTT. Translated, it gives CASSPPSHTQYF. The V and J genes are TRBV7-2 and TRBJ2-3, with no clear D. Germline V gene data show CDR1 as SGHTA and CDR2 as FQGNSA. The CDR3 extends over 12 amino acids. Trimming removed 5 bases from V and 9 bases from J, with 12 bases in between.

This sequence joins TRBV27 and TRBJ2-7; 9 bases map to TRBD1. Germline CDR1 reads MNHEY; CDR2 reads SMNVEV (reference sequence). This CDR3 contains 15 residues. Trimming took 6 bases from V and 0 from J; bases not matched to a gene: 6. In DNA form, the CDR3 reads TGTGCCAGCAGCCAGGACAGGGGCTCCTCCTACGAGCAGTACTTC. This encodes CASSQDRGSSYEQYF.

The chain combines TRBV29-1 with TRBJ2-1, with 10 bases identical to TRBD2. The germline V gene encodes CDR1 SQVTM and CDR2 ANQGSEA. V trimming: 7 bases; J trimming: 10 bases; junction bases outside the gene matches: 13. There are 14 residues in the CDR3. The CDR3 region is CSARSLAGAGEQFF. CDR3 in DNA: TGCAGCGCCAGAAGCCTAGCGGGGGCCGGGGAGCAGTTCTTC.

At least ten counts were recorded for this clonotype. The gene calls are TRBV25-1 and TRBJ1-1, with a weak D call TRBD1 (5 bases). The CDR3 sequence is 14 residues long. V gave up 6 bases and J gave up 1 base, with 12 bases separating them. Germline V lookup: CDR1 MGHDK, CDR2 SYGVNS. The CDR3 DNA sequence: TGTGCCAGCAGCCAGGCAAGGGGGAACACTGAAGCTTTCTTT. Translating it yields CASSQARGNTEAFF.

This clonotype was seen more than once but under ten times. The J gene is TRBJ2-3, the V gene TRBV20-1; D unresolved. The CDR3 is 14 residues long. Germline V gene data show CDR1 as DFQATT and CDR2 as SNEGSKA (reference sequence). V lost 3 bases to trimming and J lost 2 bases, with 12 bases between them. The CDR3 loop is CSASRLLSTDTQYF. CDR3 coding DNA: TGCAGTGCTAGTCGCTTATTATCCACAGATACGCAGTATTTT.

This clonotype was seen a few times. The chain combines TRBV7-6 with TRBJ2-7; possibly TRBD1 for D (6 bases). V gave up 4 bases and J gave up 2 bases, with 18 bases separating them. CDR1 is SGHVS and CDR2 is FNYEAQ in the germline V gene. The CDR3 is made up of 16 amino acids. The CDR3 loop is CASSSLRGRGTYEQYF. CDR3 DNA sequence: TGTGCCAGCAGCTCTCTTAGGGGCAGGGGAACCTACGAGCAGTACTTC. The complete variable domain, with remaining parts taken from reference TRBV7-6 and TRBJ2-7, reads GAGVSQSPRYKVTKRGQDVALRCDPISGHVSLYWYRQALGQGPEFLTYFNYEAQQDKSGLPNDRFSAERPEGSISTLTIQRTEQRDSAMYRCASSSLRGRGTYEQYFGPGTRLTVT.

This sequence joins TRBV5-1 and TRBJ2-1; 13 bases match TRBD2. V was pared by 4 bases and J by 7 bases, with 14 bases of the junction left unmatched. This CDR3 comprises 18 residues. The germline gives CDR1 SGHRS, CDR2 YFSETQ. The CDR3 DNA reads TGCGCCAGCAGCCCCGGGCTACTAGCGGGAGGGCCGTTGAATGAGCAGTTCTTC. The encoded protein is CASSPGLLAGGPLNEQFF.

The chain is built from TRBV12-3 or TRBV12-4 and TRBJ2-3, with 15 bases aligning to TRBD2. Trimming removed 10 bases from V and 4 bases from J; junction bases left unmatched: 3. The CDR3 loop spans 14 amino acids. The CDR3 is CATGTSGRPDTQYF. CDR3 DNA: TGTGCCACGGGGACTAGCGGGAGGCCAGATACGCAGTATTTT.

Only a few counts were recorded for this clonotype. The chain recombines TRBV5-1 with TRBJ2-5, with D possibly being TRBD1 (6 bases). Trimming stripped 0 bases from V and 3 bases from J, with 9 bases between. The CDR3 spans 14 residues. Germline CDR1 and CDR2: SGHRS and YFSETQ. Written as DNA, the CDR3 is TGCGCCAGCAGCTTGGAAAGGACAGAAGAGACCCAGTACTTC. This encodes CASSLERTEETQYF.

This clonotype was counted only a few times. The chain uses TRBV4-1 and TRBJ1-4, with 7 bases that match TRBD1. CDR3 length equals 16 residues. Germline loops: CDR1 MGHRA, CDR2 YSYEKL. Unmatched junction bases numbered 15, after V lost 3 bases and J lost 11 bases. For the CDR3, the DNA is TGCGCCAGCAGCCATCCCGGAGAGGCAGGGGGGGGGAAACTGTTTTTT. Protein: CASSHPGEAGGGKLFF.

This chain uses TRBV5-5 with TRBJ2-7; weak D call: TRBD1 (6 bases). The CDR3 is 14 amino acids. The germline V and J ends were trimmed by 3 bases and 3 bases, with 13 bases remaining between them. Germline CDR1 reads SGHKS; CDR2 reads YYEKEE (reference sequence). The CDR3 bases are TGTGCCAGCAGCTACGAAGGGACAATCTACGAGCAGTACTTC. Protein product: CASSYEGTIYEQYF.

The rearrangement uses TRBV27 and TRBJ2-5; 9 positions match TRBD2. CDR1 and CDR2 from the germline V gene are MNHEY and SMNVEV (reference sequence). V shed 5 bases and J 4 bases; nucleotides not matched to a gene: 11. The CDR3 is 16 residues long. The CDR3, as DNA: TGTGCCAGCAGTCCGTCCGGGGTACTAGCGGGAGAGACCCAGTACTTC. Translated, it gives CASSPSGVLAGETQYF.

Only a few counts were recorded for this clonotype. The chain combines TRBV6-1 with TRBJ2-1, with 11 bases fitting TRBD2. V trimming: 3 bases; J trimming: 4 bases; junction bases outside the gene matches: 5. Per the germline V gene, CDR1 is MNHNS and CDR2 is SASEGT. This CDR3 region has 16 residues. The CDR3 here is CASSDRLAGKYNEQFF. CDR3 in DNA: TGTGCCAGCAGTGACCGACTAGCGGGGAAATACAATGAGCAGTTCTTC.

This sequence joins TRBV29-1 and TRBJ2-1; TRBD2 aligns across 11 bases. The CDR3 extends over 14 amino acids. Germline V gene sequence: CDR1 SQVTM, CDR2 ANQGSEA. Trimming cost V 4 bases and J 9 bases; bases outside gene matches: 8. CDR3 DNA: TGCAGCGTTGGTTATGGGACTAGCGGAGGTGAGCAGTTCTTC. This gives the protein CSVGYGTSGGEQFF.

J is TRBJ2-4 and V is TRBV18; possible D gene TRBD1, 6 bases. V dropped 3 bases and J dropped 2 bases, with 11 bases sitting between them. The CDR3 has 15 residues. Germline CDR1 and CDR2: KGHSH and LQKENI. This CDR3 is CASSPQGRTKNIQYF. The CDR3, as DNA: TGTGCCAGCTCACCTCAGGGGCGTACCAAAAACATTCAGTACTTC.

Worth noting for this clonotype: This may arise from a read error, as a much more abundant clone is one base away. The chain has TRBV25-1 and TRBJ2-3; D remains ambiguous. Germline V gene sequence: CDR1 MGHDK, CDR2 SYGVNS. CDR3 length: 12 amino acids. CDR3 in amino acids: CASSDAADTEYF. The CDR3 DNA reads TGTGCCAGCAGTGATGCGGCAGATACGGAGTATTTT.

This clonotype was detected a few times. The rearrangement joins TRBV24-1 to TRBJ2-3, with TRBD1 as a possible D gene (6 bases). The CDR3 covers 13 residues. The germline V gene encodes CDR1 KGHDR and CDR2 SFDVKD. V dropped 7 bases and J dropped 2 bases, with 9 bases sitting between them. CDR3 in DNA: TGTGCCACCAGACAGGGAGCCACAGATACGCAGTATTTT. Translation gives CATRQGATDTQYF.

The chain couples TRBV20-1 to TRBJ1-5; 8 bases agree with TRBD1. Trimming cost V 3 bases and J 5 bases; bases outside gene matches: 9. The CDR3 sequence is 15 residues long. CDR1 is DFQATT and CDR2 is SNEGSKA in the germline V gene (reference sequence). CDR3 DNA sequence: TGCAGTGCTAGTTCCTTGGACAGGGTGGATCAGCCCCAGCATTTT. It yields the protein CSASSLDRVDQPQHF.

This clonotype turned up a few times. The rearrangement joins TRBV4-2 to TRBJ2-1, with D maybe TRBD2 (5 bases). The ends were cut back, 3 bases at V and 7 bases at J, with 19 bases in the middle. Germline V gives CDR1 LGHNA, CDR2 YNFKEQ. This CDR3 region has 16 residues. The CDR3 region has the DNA TGTGCCAGCAGCCACCGTAAAGGACTGCAGGTGAATGAGCAGTTCTTC. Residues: CASSHRKGLQVNEQFF.

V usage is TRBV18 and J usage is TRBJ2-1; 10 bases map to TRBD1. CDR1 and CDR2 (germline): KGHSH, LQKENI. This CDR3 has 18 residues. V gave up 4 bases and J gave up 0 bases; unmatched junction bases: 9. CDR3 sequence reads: CASSRRDRGRSSYNEQFF. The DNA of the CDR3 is TGTGCCAGCTCACGGCGGGACAGGGGTCGAAGCTCCTACAATGAGCAGTTCTTC.

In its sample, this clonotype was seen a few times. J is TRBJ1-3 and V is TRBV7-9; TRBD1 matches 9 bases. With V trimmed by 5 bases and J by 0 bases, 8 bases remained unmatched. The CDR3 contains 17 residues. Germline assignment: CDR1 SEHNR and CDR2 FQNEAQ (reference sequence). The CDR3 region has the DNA TGTGCCAGCAGCCCGGGACAGGGATATATCTCTGGAAACACCATATATTTT. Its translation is CASSPGQGYISGNTIYF.

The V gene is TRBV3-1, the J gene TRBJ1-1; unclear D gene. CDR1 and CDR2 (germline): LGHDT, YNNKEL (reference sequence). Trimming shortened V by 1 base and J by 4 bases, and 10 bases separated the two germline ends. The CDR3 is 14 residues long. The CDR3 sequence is CASSQVGRSTEAFF. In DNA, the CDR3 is TGTGCCAGCAGCCAAGTTGGCCGATCCACTGAAGCTTTCTTT.

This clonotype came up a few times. The CDR3 protein is CSARGQGGVEQFF. The CDR3 DNA follows: TGCAGTGCTAGAGGACAGGGTGGCGTTGAGCAGTTCTTC. This chain joins TRBV20-1 and TRBJ2-1, with 7 bases that match TRBD1. The CDR3 is 13 amino acids. The trim removed 1 base at V and 9 bases at J, leaving 6 bases unmatched. From germline, CDR1 is DFQATT and CDR2 SNEGSKA (reference sequence).

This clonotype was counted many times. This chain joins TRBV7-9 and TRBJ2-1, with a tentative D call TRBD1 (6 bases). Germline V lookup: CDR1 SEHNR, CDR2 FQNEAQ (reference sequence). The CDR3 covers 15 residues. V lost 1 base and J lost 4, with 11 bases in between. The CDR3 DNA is TGTGCCAGCAGCTTAGTAGGGGGTCTTTACAATGAGCAGTTCTTC. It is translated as CASSLVGGLYNEQFF.

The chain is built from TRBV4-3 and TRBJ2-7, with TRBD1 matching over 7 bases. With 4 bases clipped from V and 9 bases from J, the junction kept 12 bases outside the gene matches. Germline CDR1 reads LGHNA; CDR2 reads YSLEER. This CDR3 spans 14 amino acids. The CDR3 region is CASSPTIQGLGQYF. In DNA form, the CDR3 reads TGCGCCAGCAGCCCAACAATACAGGGGCTAGGGCAGTACTTC.

Written as DNA, the CDR3 is TGCGCCAGCAGCCCAAAATCGTCGCAGATCGCCGGGGAGCTGTTTTTT. Translated: CASSPKSSQIAGELFF. This chain links TRBV4-3 with TRBJ2-2, with D unclear. The CDR3 has 16 residues. CDR1 is LGHNA and CDR2 is YSLEER in the germline V gene. V lost 4 bases, J lost 6 bases, and 18 bases lay in between.

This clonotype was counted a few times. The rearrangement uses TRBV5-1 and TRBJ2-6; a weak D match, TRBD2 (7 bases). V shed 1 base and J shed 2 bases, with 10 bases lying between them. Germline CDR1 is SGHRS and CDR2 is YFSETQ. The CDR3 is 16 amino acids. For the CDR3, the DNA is TGCGCCAGCAGCTTGTCGGGGGGCACTGGGGCCAACGTCCTGACTTTC. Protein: CASSLSGGTGANVLTF.

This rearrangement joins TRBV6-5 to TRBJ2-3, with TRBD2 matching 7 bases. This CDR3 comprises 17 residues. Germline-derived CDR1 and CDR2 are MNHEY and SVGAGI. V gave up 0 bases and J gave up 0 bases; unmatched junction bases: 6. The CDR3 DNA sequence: TGTGCCAGCAGTTACTCGATGCGGGGGACTAGCACAGATACGCAGTATTTT. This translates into CASSYSMRGTSTDTQYF.